This passage covers 14 T cell receptor beta chains from one sample sequenced in a study of beta chain features in type 1 diabetes. Expressed TCRB transcripts were sequenced after all isolated RNA was converted to cDNA. Produced via immunoSEQ multiplex PCR; TCRdb's table is partial and in-frame only. This table holds 150,000 or so clones, about 51% found once. The sequenced sample was Tregs from blood. All receptors come from a man aged 18 to 29 in good health.

The chain employs TRBV5-1 and TRBJ2-7; 7 bases are shared with TRBD2. Losses at the gene ends were 2 bases for V and 7 bases for J; bases not matched to a gene: 12. This CDR3 is 15 amino acids long. The germline CDR1 and CDR2 sequences are SGHRS and YFSETQ. In nucleotides, the CDR3 is TGCGCCAGCAGCTTTTCAGCGGGACGCCCTATAGAGCAGTACTTC. This sequence encodes CASSFSAGRPIEQYF. The full variable domain, its missing parts supplied by reference TRBV5-1 and TRBJ2-7, is KAGVTQTPRYLIKTRGQQVTLSCSPISGHRSVSWYQQTPGQGLQFLFEYFSETQRNKGNFPGRFSGRQFSNSRSEMNVSTLELGDSALYLCASSFSAGRPIEQYFGPGTRLTVT.

V gene TRBV10-3 combines with J gene TRBJ2-7; maybe TRBD2 (5 bases). The CDR3 extends over 17 amino acids. Per germline, CDR1 ENHRY and CDR2 SYGVKD. Trimming took 2 bases from V and 1 from J, leaving 18 bases between them. In DNA form, the CDR3 reads TGTGCCATCAGTGAGATTTTCCGCGGAGGCGGATCCTACGAGCAGTACTTC. Residues: CAISEIFRGGGSYEQYF.

The rearrangement links TRBV6-5 to TRBJ2-5; no clear D gene. V lost 6 bases and J 0 bases, leaving 8 bases between the germline ends. The CDR3 runs to 13 residues. Looked up from germline, CDR1 is MNHEY and CDR2 is SVGAGI. The CDR3 here is CASRPQNQETQYF. CDR3 DNA: TGTGCCAGCAGACCACAGAACCAAGAGACCCAGTACTTC.

This rearrangement joins TRBV28 to TRBJ2-2, with D possibly TRBD1 on 5 matching bases. V lost 8 bases, J lost 7 bases, and 29 bases lay in between. This CDR3 has 18 residues. Germline assignment: CDR1 MDHEN and CDR2 SYDVKM. Here the CDR3 DNA reads TGTGCCAGCGGACAAGAAGGGTTTCGGATCCGCTCCCACGGGGAGCTGTTTTTT. Translating gives CASGQEGFRIRSHGELFF.

This clone was seen only a few times. J is TRBJ2-3 and V is TRBV7-2; D is undetermined. The CDR3 is 13 amino acids. V was cut by 1 base and J by 3 bases, with 5 bases left in between. CDR1 and CDR2 (germline): SGHTA, FQGNSA. Written as DNA, the CDR3 is TGTGCCAGCAGCTTAGATTCTACAGATACGCAGTATTTT. Translating it yields CASSLDSTDTQYF.

A word on this clone: Different DNA sequences within this sample yield the same CDR3. The rearrangement uses TRBV30 and TRBJ1-6; D possibly corresponds to TRBD1 (5 bases). Germline V gene sequence: CDR1 GTSNPN, CDR2 SVGIG (reference sequence). V gave up 3 bases and J gave up 4 bases, with 10 bases separating them. The CDR3 runs to 14 residues. CDR3 coding DNA: TGTGCCTGGAGGGTACGACAGTATAATTCACCCCTCCACTTT. This encodes CAWRVRQYNSPLHF.

The chain links TRBV19 to TRBJ1-2; D is ambiguous. Deletions cut 7 bases from V and 3 bases from J, with 12 bases between. CDR3 size: 13 residues. CDR1 is LNHDA and CDR2 is SQIVND in the germline V gene (reference sequence). The DNA of the CDR3 is TGTGCCAGTACCCGGCTTCGGGACTATGGCTACACCTTC. This translates into CASTRLRDYGYTF.

As DNA, the CDR3 is TGTGCCAGCAGCTTGGGGGGGGCGGGTGAGACCCAGTACTTC. Protein: CASSLGGAGETQYF. J is TRBJ2-5 and V is TRBV7-2, with D maybe TRBD2 (7 bases). Germline-derived CDR1 and CDR2 are SGHTA and FQGNSA. CDR3 length equals 14 residues. V lost 3 bases and J lost 5, with 13 bases in between.

Here the CDR3 reads CASSLDRGRDSGSPLHF. CDR3 sequence (DNA): TGTGCCAGCAGCTTGGACAGGGGGCGCGATTCGGGCTCACCCCTCCACTTT. V is TRBV5-4 and J is TRBJ1-6; 9 bases fit TRBD1. V lost 0 bases and J lost 10; bases outside the gene matches: 11. Germline V gene data show CDR1 as SGHNT and CDR2 as YYREEE (reference sequence). The CDR3 length is 17 residues.

The chain joins TRBV10-3 to TRBJ1-1; D not resolved. Germline V lookup: CDR1 ENHRY, CDR2 SYGVKD. The V and J ends lost 8 bases and 3 bases respectively, with 16 bases between them. The CDR3 is 14 amino acids. CDR3: CAIGRSWRDTEAFF. The CDR3 DNA follows: TGTGCCATCGGCAGGAGCTGGAGGGACACTGAAGCTTTCTTT.

In this sample, this clone turned up a few times. The rearrangement joins TRBV6-1 to TRBJ2-1; 8 nucleotides line up with TRBD2. Losses at the gene ends were 2 bases for V and 7 bases for J; bases not matched to a gene: 13. Germline CDR1 and CDR2: MNHNS and SASEGT. The CDR3 has 17 amino acids. CDR3 residues: CASSELGGRPFKNEQFF. The CDR3 DNA reads as TGTGCCAGCAGTGAACTAGGCGGGAGGCCGTTTAAGAATGAGCAGTTCTTC.

The chain links TRBV10-3 to TRBJ2-5; tentatively, D is TRBD1 (6 bases). Matching the DNA end better, TRBJ2-7 makes the J call doubtful. The germline CDR1 and CDR2 sequences are ENHRY and SYGVKD. This CDR3 contains 14 residues. CDR3 region: CAISESARGDEQYF. CDR3 nucleotides: TGTGCCATCAGTGAGTCGGCCAGGGGCGACGAGCAGTACTTC.

The chain couples TRBV7-8 to TRBJ2-5, with 9 bases lining up with TRBD1. The germline CDR1 and CDR2 sequences are SGHVS and FQNEAQ. Trimming removed 5 bases from V and 5 bases from J; junction bases left unmatched: 6. The CDR3 runs 14 residues. The chain's CDR3 is CASSKGTGRETQYF. The DNA of the CDR3 is TGTGCCAGCAGCAAAGGGACAGGGCGGGAGACCCAGTACTTC.

V usage is TRBV18 and J usage is TRBJ1-1; D is perhaps TRBD1 (6 bases). CDR3 length: 15 residues. V lost 3 bases to trimming and J lost 0 bases, with 11 bases between them. From germline, CDR1 is KGHSH and CDR2 LQKENI. The CDR3 sequence is CASSPTGLLNTEAFF. In DNA, the CDR3 is TGTGCCAGCTCACCGACAGGCCTATTGAACACTGAAGCTTTCTTT.